The clone carrying this TCR beta chain is termed medium-sized. The same CDR3 also results from other DNA sequences found in this sample. This record comes from a study of T cell changes during pregnancy in multiple sclerosis. V dropped 2 bases and J dropped 3 bases, with 7 bases sitting between them. The CDR3 runs 14 residues. Germline loops: CDR1 MRHNA, CDR2 SNTAGT. Here immunoSEQ multiplex PCR was the method, and the copy in TCRdb shows in-frame clones only, minus some. The profile shows 30,000 to 40,000 clones, 89% of them singletons. V gene TRBV6-4 combines with J gene TRBJ2-2; TRBD2 might be the D (5 bases). Sample: CD8+ T cells from peripheral blood mononuclear cells, taken in the second trimester of pregnancy. The clonotype comes from a female donor with multiple sclerosis, enrolled in a pregnancy study. The CDR3 DNA reads TGTGCCAGCAGTGACGGGCGGGACACCGGGGAGCTGTTTTTT. Protein sequence: CASSDGRDTGELFF.